These 7 T cell receptor beta chains were sequenced from one sample in a study of CD8 T cells in ankylosing spondylitis. Study-wide results and limits: A motif of 8 or 9 highly homologous TCR beta variants was seen as apparently characteristic of ankylosing spondylitis blood.

Their target antigens are unknown. TCRdb re-analysed the 5' RACE reads in MiXCR, keeping a single row per CDR3 protein. The table lists approximately 520,000 distinct CDR3 sequences, about 5.4% of them singletons, with roughly 3.3% in the top ten. The specimen was blood, either unsorted or a sorted T cell fraction (not recorded which). Receptor source: a male donor with ankylosing spondylitis.

Many counts were recorded for this clonotype. The chain has TRBV7-9 and TRBJ1-5, with D hard to call. Germline V gene lookup returns CDR1 SEHNR and CDR2 FQNEAQ (reference sequence). V shed 1 base and J shed 7 bases, with 8 bases lying between them. The CDR3 loop spans 13 amino acids. The CDR3: CASSLGPSQPQHF. CDR3 DNA: TGTGCCAGCAGCTTAGGGCCTAGCCAGCCCCAGCATTTT.

This clonotype occurred many times. Here the CDR3 DNA reads TGCGCCAGCAGCTTGGACCTGACTACCTACGAGCAGTACTTC. Residues: CASSLDLTTYEQYF. This chain connects TRBV5-1 to TRBJ2-7; weak D call: TRBD2 (5 bases). The CDR3 is made up of 14 amino acids. V was trimmed by 0 bases and J by 2 bases, leaving 9 bases between them. Germline V gene sequence: CDR1 SGHRS, CDR2 YFSETQ.

This clonotype was observed a handful of times. The chain carries TRBV7-6 and TRBJ2-4; D not certain. The germline gives CDR1 SGHVS, CDR2 FNYEAQ. V lost 5 bases and J lost 7, with 9 bases in between. The CDR3 covers 12 residues. This CDR3 reads CASSPSGNIQYF. In nucleotides, the CDR3 is TGTGCCAGCAGCCCCTCTGGGAACATTCAGTACTTC.

This clonotype was seen at least ten times. The chain uses TRBV7-9 and TRBJ2-3; 11 bases fit TRBD2. This CDR3 spans 16 amino acids. With V trimmed by 4 bases and J by 2 bases, 5 bases remained unmatched. Looked up from germline, CDR1 is SEHNR and CDR2 is FQNEAQ (reference sequence). The DNA of the CDR3 is TGTGCCAGCAGCTCTCTAGCGGGGGGCTCCACAGATACGCAGTATTTT. This sequence encodes CASSSLAGGSTDTQYF.

The chain is built from TRBV20-1 and TRBJ2-5, with 9 bases aligning to TRBD1. This CDR3 contains 17 residues. Germline-derived CDR1 and CDR2 are DFQATT and SNEGSKA (reference sequence). After removal of 6 bases from V and 7 bases from J, the junction contained 21 bases not matched to a gene. As DNA, the CDR3 is TGCAGTGCCGAGGCCTCGGGGTACAGGGGGCGGGAAGGGACCCAGTACTTC. Translated: CSAEASGYRGREGTQYF.

The chain links TRBV4-2 to TRBJ2-7; 14 nucleotides agree with TRBD2. The CDR3 loop spans 22 amino acids. V gave up 0 bases and J gave up 3 bases; unmatched junction bases: 19. The germline V gene has CDR1 LGHNA and CDR2 YNFKEQ. For the CDR3, the DNA is TGTGCCAGCAGCCAAGATCGCGGTGTGGGACTAGCGGGAGAGAGAGTTGACTACGAGCAGTACTTC. The encoded protein is CASSQDRGVGLAGERVDYEQYF.

This clonotype was found a few times. This rearrangement joins TRBV4-2 to TRBJ1-2, with a weak D call TRBD1 (6 bases). Trimming removed 4 bases at V and 4 bases at J, with 16 bases between. Germline loops: CDR1 LGHNA, CDR2 YNFKEQ. The CDR3 consists of 15 residues. CDR3 in amino acids: CASSPPRGGLYGYTF. The CDR3 DNA is TGTGCCAGCAGCCCCCCCCGCGGGGGCCTCTATGGCTACACCTTC.